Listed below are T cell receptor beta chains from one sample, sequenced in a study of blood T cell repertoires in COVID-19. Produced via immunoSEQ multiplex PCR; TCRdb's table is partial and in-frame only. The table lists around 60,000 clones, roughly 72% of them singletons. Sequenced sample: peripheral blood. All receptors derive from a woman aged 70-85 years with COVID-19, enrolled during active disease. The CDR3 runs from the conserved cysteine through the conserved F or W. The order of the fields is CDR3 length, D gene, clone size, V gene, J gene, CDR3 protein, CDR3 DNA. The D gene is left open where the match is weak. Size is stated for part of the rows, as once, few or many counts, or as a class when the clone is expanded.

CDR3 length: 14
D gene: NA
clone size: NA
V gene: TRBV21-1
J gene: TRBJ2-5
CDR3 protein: CASSKEEAAETQYF
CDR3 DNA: TGTGCCAGCAGCAAAGAAGAAGCAGCGGAGACCCAGTACTTC

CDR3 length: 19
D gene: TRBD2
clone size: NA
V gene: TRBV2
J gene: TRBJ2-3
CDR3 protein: CASSDPGLAGGTSTDTQYF
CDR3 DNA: TGTGCCAGCAGTGATCCGGGACTAGCGGGAGGAACTAGCACAGATACGCAGTATTTT

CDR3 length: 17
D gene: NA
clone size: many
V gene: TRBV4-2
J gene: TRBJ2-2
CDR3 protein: CASSQDSASVGTGELFF
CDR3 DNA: TGTGCCAGCAGCCAAGATTCGGCTAGCGTTGGCACCGGGGAGCTGTTTTTT

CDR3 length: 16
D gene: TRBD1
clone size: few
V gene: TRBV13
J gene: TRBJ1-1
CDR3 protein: CASSFRDRGPNTEAFF
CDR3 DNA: TGTGCCAGCAGCTTTCGGGACAGGGGGCCGAACACTGAAGCTTTCTTT

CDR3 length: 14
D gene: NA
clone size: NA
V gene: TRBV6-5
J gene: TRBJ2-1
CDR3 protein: CASSLNDWFSEQFF
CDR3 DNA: TGTGCCAGCAGTCTCAATGACTGGTTCTCTGAGCAGTTCTTC

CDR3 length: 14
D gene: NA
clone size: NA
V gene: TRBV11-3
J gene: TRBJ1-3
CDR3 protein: CASSLSGPGNTIYF
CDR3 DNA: TGTGCCAGCAGCTTGTCAGGGCCTGGAAACACCATATATTTT

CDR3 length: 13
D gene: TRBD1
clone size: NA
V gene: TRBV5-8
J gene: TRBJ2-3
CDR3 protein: CASSLQGADTQYF
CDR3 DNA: TGTGCCAGCAGCTTACAGGGGGCAGATACGCAGTATTTT

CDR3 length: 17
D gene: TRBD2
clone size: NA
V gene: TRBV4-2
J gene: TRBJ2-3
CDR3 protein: CASSQGRAGGRTDTQYF
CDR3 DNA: TGTGCCAGCAGCCAAGGACGGGCGGGGGGGAGAACAGATACGCAGTATTTT

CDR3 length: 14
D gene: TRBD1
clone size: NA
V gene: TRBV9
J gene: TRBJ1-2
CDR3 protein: CASSPSDRGYGYTF
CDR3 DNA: TGTGCCAGCAGCCCATCCGACAGGGGCTATGGCTACACCTTC

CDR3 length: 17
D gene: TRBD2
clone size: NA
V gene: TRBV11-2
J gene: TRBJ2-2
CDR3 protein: CASGASGRAGYTGELFF
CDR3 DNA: TGTGCCAGCGGCGCTAGCGGGAGGGCCGGGTACACCGGGGAGCTGTTTTTT

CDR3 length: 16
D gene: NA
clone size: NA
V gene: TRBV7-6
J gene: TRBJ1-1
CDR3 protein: CASSMQPGLMNTEAFF
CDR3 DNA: TGTGCCAGCAGCATGCAACCGGGACTGATGAACACTGAAGCTTTCTTT

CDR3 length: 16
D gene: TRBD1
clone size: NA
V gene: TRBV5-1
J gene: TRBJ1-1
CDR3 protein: CASSLEGTGLNTEAFF
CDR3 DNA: TGCGCCAGCAGCTTGGAAGGGACAGGGCTGAACACTGAAGCTTTCTTT

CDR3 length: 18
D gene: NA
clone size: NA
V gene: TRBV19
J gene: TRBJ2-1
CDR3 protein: CASSMGSRLAGNYNEQFF
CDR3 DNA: TGTGCCAGTAGTATGGGGAGTCGATTGGCAGGTAATTACAATGAGCAGTTCTTC

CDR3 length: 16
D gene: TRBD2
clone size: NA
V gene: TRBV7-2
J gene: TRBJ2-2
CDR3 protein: CASSLGLADYTGELFF
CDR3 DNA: TGTGCCAGCAGCTTAGGACTAGCGGATTACACCGGGGAGCTGTTTTTT

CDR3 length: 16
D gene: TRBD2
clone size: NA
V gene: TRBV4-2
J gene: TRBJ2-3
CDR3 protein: CASTLKEAGGTDTQYF
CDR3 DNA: TGTGCCAGCACCCTCAAAGAGGCGGGGGGCACAGATACGCAGTATTTT

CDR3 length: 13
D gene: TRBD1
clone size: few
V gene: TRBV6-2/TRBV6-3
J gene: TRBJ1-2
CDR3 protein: CASSWKGALGYTF
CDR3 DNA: TGTGCCAGCAGTTGGAAGGGGGCCCTAGGCTACACCTTC

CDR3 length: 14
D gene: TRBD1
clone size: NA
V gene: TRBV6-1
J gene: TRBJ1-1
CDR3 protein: CASRPTGGRGEAFF
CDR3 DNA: TGTGCCAGCAGACCGACAGGGGGCCGGGGTGAAGCTTTCTTT

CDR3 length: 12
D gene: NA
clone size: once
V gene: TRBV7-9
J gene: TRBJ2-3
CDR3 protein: CASSSEGDTQYF
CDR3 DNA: TGTGCCAGCAGCTCGGAGGGCGATACGCAGTATTTT